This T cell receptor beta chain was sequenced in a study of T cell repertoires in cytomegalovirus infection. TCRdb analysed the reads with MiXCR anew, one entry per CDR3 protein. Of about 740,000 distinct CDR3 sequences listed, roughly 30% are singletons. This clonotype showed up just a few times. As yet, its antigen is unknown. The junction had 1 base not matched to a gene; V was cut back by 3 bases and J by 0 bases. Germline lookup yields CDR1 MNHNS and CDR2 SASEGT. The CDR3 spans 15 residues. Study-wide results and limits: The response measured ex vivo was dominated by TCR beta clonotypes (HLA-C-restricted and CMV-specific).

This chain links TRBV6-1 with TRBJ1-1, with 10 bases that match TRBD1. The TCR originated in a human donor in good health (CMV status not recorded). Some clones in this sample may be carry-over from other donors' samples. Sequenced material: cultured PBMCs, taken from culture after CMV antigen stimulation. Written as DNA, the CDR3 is TGTGCCAGCAGTGAGGACAGGGGGATGAACACTGAAGCTTTCTTT. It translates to CASSEDRGMNTEAFF.